These 19 T cell receptor beta chains came from one sample sequenced in a study of T cell responses to AZD1222 COVID-19 vaccine (dated by TCRdb to the early 2020s). Receptor amplification or capture employed the immunoSEQ multiplex PCR assay. TCRdb re-hosts the immuneACCESS table, in-frame sequences only. Its copies lack some clones; in the studies checked, an unresolved V gene accounts for under half of them, and the cause for the rest is not known. The sample contains under 200,000 clones, around 90% of them found a single time. The ten largest clones add up to 1% to 1.5% of the sample. In light of the paper, this sample's time point label describes: about 28 days (+/-7) after the second vaccine dose. Sequenced here: peripheral blood, sampled 28 days after the second AZD1222 dose. Receptors were obtained from an adult who received the AZD1222 COVID-19 vaccine.

The chain joins TRBV28 to TRBJ1-5; D may be TRBD1 (6 bases). Germline CDR1 is MDHEN and CDR2 is SYDVKM. The CDR3 consists of 15 residues. V lost 6 bases, J lost 2 bases, and 14 bases lay in between. CDR3: CASSLGQVGNQPQHF. The CDR3, as DNA: TGTGCCAGCAGCCTGGGACAAGTTGGCAATCAGCCCCAGCATTTT.

As to this clone: This same CDR3 is encoded by further DNA sequences in the sample. This chain connects TRBV10-1 to TRBJ2-3; TRBD1 matches 7 bases. V dropped 3 bases and J dropped 1; count of bases not matched to a gene: 4. CDR3 length equals 15 residues. Germline lookup yields CDR1 WNHNN and CDR2 SYGVQD (reference sequence). The CDR3: CASSDRGIRTDTQYF. The CDR3 DNA is TGCGCCAGCAGTGACAGGGGGATACGCACAGATACGCAGTATTTT.

The gene calls are TRBV4-1 and TRBJ1-4; D remains unclear. Germline V lookup: CDR1 MGHRA, CDR2 YSYEKL. Deletions cut 8 bases from V and 4 bases from J, with 8 bases between. This CDR3 has 12 residues. CDR3 amino acids: CASGSGNEKLFF. CDR3 DNA: TGCGCCAGCGGGTCGGGTAATGAAAAACTGTTTTTT.

The rearrangement uses TRBV7-8 and TRBJ2-5, with 7 bases that match TRBD1. The CDR3 runs 13 residues. Trimming removed 5 bases from V and 2 bases from J; junction bases left unmatched: 2. Per the germline V gene, CDR1 is SGHVS and CDR2 is FQNEAQ. This CDR3 reads CASSPGQQETQYF. The CDR3 DNA is TGTGCCAGCAGCCCGGGACAGCAAGAGACCCAGTACTTC.

J is TRBJ2-7 and V is TRBV28; 9 nucleotides align to TRBD2. The CDR3 sequence is 15 residues long. V gave up 6 bases and J gave up 3 bases; unmatched junction bases: 9. Per germline, CDR1 MDHEN and CDR2 SYDVKM. CDR3 in DNA: TGTGCCAGCAGCCTGGGACTAGCTCACATCTACGAGCAGTACTTC. Translated: CASSLGLAHIYEQYF.

The rearrangement joins TRBV29-1 to TRBJ2-7; perhaps TRBD1 as D (7 bases). Germline V gene sequence: CDR1 SQVTM, CDR2 ANQGSEA. The CDR3 is 13 amino acids. Trimming removed 7 bases at V and 2 bases at J, with 15 bases between. Written as DNA, the CDR3 is TGCAGCGCTGGAGGGGGCCCTACCTACGAGCAGTACTTC. Translated: CSAGGGPTYEQYF.

The chain carries TRBV12-5 and TRBJ1-1; D remains unclear. Germline V gives CDR1 LGHNT, CDR2 FRNRAP. This CDR3 comprises 15 residues. V dropped 0 bases and J dropped 0 bases, with 8 bases sitting between them. The chain's CDR3 is CASGLVPSVNTEAFF. The CDR3 DNA reads as TGTGCTAGTGGTTTGGTACCATCAGTGAACACTGAAGCTTTCTTT.

This clone has only one observation. The rearrangement links TRBV5-1 to TRBJ1-2; 8 bases match TRBD1. Germline lookup yields CDR1 SGHRS and CDR2 YFSETQ. CDR3 length: 15 amino acids. With 4 bases clipped from V and 6 bases from J, the junction kept 11 bases outside the gene matches. CDR3 region: CASSGALTGVNGYTF. Here the CDR3 DNA reads TGCGCCAGCAGCGGGGCCTTGACAGGGGTAAATGGCTACACCTTC.

The CDR3 reads CASSHPGQVNSPLHF. The DNA for the CDR3 is TGTGCCAGCAGCCACCCCGGACAAGTAAACTCACCCCTCCACTTT. This chain connects TRBV6-6 to TRBJ1-6, with D perhaps matching TRBD1 (5 bases). Germline loops: CDR1 MNHNY, CDR2 SVGAGI (reference sequence). This CDR3 spans 15 amino acids. V lost 6 bases and J lost 10, with 19 bases in between.

The chain couples TRBV14 to TRBJ2-5; TRBD2 aligns across 12 bases. Losses at the gene ends were 2 bases for V and 7 bases for J; bases not matched to a gene: 8. This CDR3 region has 16 residues. Germline CDR1 SGHDN, CDR2 FVKESK. CDR3 residues: CASSQRLAGDRGTQYF. The CDR3 coding sequence is TGTGCCAGCAGCCAACGACTAGCGGGAGACCGGGGGACCCAGTACTTC.

The rearrangement joins TRBV30 to TRBJ1-1; the D gene is possibly TRBD1 (5 bases). Looked up from germline, CDR1 is GTSNPN and CDR2 is SVGIG (reference sequence). Trimming left V 5 bases short and J 1 base short, with 14 bases between. The CDR3 has 14 residues. The CDR3 nucleotides read TGTGCCTGGGGGGGACTGGAATCGAACACTGAAGCTTTCTTT. This translates into CAWGGLESNTEAFF. Together with reference TRBV30 and TRBJ1-1, the CDR3 gives the full variable domain: SQTIHQWPATLVQPVGSPLSLECTVEGTSNPNLYWYRQAAGRGLQLLFYSVGIGQISSEVPQNLSASRPQDRQFILSSKKLLLSDSGFYLCAWGGLESNTEAFFGQGTRLTVV.

The J gene is TRBJ2-1, the V gene TRBV6-5; TRBD2 might be the D (5 bases). V was cut by 6 bases and J by 7 bases, with 13 bases left in between. This CDR3 is 13 amino acids long. Per germline, CDR1 MNHEY and CDR2 SVGAGI. The CDR3 DNA sequence: TGTGCCAGCAGAATTCCATGGAGGAATGAGCAGTTCTTC. This sequence encodes CASRIPWRNEQFF.

The chain couples TRBV6-2 or TRBV6-3 to TRBJ1-1; D gene unclear. There are 15 residues in the CDR3. The germline V gene encodes CDR1 MNHEY and CDR2 SVGEGT. Trimming stripped 5 bases from V and 6 bases from J, with 19 bases between. As DNA, the CDR3 is TGTGCCAGCAGTCCACATAAGGCCCCATACGCTGAAGCTTTCTTT. It translates to CASSPHKAPYAEAFF.

The chain uses TRBV14 and TRBJ1-1; a weak D match, TRBD1 (6 bases). Between the trimmed V and J ends, which lost 3 bases and 0 bases, there was a span of 8 bases. Germline CDR1 reads SGHDN; CDR2 reads FVKESK. This CDR3 contains 14 residues. CDR3 nucleotide sequence: TGTGCCAGCAGCCACAGGGACATGAACACTGAAGCTTTCTTT. It yields the protein CASSHRDMNTEAFF.

The chain couples TRBV27 to TRBJ2-7; 10 positions agree with TRBD1. Per germline, CDR1 MNHEY and CDR2 SMNVEV (reference sequence). The V and J ends lost 0 bases and 2 bases, in that order; junction bases with no gene match: 1. The CDR3 spans 15 residues. This CDR3 is CASSLSGQGTYEQYF. Here the CDR3 DNA reads TGTGCCAGCAGTTTATCGGGACAGGGGACCTACGAGCAGTACTTC.

The V gene is TRBV9, the J gene TRBJ2-2; possible D gene TRBD1, 6 bases. This CDR3 comprises 15 residues. Trimming took off 1 base at V and 4 bases at J, with 11 bases between the two ends. Germline lookup yields CDR1 SGDLS and CDR2 YYNGEE. The CDR3 is CASSVRGSSTGELFF. The CDR3 bases are TGTGCCAGCAGCGTAAGGGGGAGTTCCACCGGGGAGCTGTTTTTT.

This chain connects TRBV5-1 to TRBJ1-2; TRBD1 is a possible D gene (5 bases). CDR1 SGHRS and CDR2 YFSETQ come from the germline V gene. This CDR3 is 13 amino acids long. The V gene lost 0 bases and the J gene lost 8 bases, with 11 bases spanning the gap. The CDR3 sequence: CASSLERDGGYTF. The CDR3 DNA is TGCGCCAGCAGCTTGGAACGGGACGGGGGCTACACCTTC.

This chain joins TRBV7-8 and TRBJ1-4, with D uncertain. Germline CDR1 is SGHVS and CDR2 is FQNEAQ. The length of the CDR3 is 16 residues. V was pared by 1 base and J by 7 bases, with 16 bases between. DNA for the CDR3: TGTGCCAGCAGCTTAGACAGTTGGAGTCGGCGTGAAAAACTGTTTTTT. This gives the protein CASSLDSWSRREKLFF.

J is TRBJ1-5 and V is TRBV11-2; D perhaps matches TRBD1 (5 bases). Trimming removed 8 bases from V and 2 bases from J, with 7 bases in between. The CDR3 sequence is 12 residues long. Germline lookup yields CDR1 SGHAT and CDR2 FQNNGV. The CDR3 DNA sequence: TGTGCCAGCCGGGGGGGCAATCAGCCCCAGCATTTT. Its protein product is CASRGGNQPQHF.